This T cell receptor (beta chain) emerged from a study of cytomegalovirus exposure and HLA in healthy donors. Notes on the study in general: Data from an earlier analysis indicated that most TCR beta V segments were productive either about 87% or about 30% of the time. For most subjects, TCR beta sequences were reported to predict HLA-A and HLA-B alleles with accuracy.

V lost 2 bases and J 4 bases, leaving 10 bases between the germline ends. The CDR3 loop spans 13 amino acids. Per the germline V gene, CDR1 is SGHDT and CDR2 is YYEEEE. Everyone who donated was a healthy bone marrow donor. PCR amplification relied on 60 Vbeta primers (plus 13 Jbeta primers). Profiling relied on immunoSEQ multiplex PCR, and the TCRdb table lists in-frame clones only, not all of them. In the table there are 90,000 to 150,000 clones, roughly 69% of which are singletons. Concerning this clone: Antigen: not known.

The chain combines TRBV5-6 with TRBJ2-7; a possible D gene is TRBD1 (6 bases). This clonotype was sampled from a woman aged 40 to 50 in good health and CMV-seropositive. Sequencing was done on a sample of PBMCs. The CDR3 protein is CASSLAGVYEQYF. The CDR3 DNA reads as TGTGCCAGCAGCTTAGCAGGGGTGTACGAGCAGTACTTC.